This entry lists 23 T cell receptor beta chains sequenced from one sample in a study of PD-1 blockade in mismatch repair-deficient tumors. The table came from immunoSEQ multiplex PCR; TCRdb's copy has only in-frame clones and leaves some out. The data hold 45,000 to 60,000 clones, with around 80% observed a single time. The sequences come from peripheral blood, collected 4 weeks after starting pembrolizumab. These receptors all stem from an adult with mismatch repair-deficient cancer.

CDR3 DNA sequence: TGTGCCTGCCCAGTTGGGGCCTCGAACACTGAAGCTTTCTTT. Translating it yields CACPVGASNTEAFF. The chain recombines TRBV30 with TRBJ1-1, with a weak D call TRBD1 (5 bases). The CDR3 spans 14 residues. With 6 bases removed from V and 1 base from J, the gap between germline ends came to 15 bases. Germline loops: CDR1 GTSNPN, CDR2 SVGIG (reference sequence).

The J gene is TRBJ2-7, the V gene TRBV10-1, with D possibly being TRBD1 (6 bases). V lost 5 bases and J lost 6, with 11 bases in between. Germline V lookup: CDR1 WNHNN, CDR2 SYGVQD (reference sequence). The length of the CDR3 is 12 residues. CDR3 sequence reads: CASSTGTGEQYF. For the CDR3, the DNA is TGCGCCAGCAGTACAGGGACGGGCGAGCAGTACTTC.

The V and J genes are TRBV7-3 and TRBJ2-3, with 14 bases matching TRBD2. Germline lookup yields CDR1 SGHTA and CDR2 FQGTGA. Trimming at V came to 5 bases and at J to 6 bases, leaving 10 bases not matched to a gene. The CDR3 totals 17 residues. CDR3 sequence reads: CASSRTATSGRADTQYF. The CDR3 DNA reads TGTGCCAGCAGCCGTACAGCGACTAGCGGGAGGGCCGATACGCAGTATTTT.

The CDR3 spells CASSVDENEQYF. The CDR3 DNA sequence: TGTGCCAGCAGCGTAGACGAAAACGAGCAGTACTTC. V is TRBV9 and J is TRBJ2-7, with D unresolved. The germline V gene encodes CDR1 SGDLS and CDR2 YYNGEE. V was clipped by 0 bases and J by 5 bases, with 6 bases between them. The CDR3 totals 12 residues.

CDR3 residues: CASRREMNTEAFF. The CDR3 DNA sequence: TGTGCCAGCAGACGGGAAATGAACACTGAAGCTTTCTTT. The chain links TRBV6-4 to TRBJ1-1, with D uncertain. The CDR3 loop spans 13 amino acids. Germline values: CDR1 MRHNA, CDR2 SNTAGT. V lost 6 bases, J lost 0 bases, and 8 bases lay in between.

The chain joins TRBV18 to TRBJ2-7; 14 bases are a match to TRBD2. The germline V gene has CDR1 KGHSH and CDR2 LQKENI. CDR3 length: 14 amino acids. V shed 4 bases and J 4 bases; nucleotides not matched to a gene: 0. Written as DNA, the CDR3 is TGTGCCAGCTCACGACTAGCGGGAGGGTACGAGCAGTACTTC. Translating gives CASSRLAGGYEQYF.

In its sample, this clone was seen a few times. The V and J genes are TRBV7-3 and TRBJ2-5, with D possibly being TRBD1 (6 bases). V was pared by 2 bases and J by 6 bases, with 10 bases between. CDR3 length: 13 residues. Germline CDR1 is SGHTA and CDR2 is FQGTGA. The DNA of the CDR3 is TGTGCCAGCAGCTTACGAGGGGGACAGACCCAGTACTTC. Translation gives CASSLRGGQTQYF.

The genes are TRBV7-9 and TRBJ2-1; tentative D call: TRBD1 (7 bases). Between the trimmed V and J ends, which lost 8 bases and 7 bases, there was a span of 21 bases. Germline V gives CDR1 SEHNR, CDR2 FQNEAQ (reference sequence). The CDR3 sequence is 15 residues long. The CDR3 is CASGATRGTLNEQFF. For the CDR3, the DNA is TGTGCCAGCGGCGCGACCAGGGGGACTTTGAATGAGCAGTTCTTC.

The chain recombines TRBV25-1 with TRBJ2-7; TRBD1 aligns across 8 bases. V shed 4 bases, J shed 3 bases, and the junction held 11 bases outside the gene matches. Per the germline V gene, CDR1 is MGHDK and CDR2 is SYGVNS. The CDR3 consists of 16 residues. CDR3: CASSGKRGTGSYEQYF. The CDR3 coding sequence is TGTGCCAGCAGTGGAAAACGGGGGACAGGAAGCTACGAGCAGTACTTC.

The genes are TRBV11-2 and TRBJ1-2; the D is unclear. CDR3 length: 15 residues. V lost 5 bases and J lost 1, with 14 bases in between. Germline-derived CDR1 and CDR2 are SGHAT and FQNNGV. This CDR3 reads CASSPSFQLNYGYTF. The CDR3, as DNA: TGTGCCAGCAGCCCCTCATTTCAGCTTAACTATGGCTACACCTTC.

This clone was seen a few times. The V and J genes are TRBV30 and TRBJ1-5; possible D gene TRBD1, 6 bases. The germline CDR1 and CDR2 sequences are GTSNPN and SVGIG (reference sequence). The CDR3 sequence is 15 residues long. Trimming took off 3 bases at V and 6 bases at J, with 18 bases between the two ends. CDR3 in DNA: TGTGCCTGGAGCCGGGGGTCAGGGGTGGGTCAGCCCCAGCATTTT. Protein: CAWSRGSGVGQPQHF. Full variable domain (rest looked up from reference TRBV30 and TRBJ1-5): SQTIHQWPATLVQPVGSPLSLECTVEGTSNPNLYWYRQAAGRGLQLLFYSVGIGQISSEVPQNLSASRPQDRQFILSSKKLLLSDSGFYLCAWSRGSGVGQPQHFGDGTRLSIL.

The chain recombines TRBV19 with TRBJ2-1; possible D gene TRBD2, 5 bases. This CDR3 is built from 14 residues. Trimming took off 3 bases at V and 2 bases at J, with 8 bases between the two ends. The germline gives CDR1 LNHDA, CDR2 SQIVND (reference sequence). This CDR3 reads CASSMSGAYNEQFF. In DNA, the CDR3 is TGTGCCAGTAGTATGAGCGGAGCCTACAATGAGCAGTTCTTC.

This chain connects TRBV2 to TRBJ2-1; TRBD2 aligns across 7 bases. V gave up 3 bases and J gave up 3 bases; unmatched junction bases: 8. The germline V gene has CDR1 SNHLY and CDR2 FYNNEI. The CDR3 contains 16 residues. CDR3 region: CASSDFSGQNYNEQFF. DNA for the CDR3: TGTGCCAGCAGTGACTTTAGCGGGCAGAACTACAATGAGCAGTTCTTC. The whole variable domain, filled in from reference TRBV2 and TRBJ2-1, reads EPEVTQTPSHQVTQMGQEVILRCVPISNHLYFYWYRQILGQKVEFLVSFYNNEISEKSEIFDDQFSVERPDGSNFTLKIRSTKLEDSAMYFCASSDFSGQNYNEQFFGPGTRLTVL.

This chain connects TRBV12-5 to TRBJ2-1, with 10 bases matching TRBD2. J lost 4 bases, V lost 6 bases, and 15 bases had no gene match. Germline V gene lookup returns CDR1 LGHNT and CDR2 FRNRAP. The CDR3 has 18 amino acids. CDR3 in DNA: TGTGCTAGTGGGGAGGGACAGCTGACTAGCGGGCCATACAATGAGCAGTTCTTC. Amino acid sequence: CASGEGQLTSGPYNEQFF.

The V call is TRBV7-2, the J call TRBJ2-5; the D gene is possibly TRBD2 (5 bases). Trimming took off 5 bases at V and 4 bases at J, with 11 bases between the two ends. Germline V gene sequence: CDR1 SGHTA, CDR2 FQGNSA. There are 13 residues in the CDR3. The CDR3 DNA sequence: TGTGCCAGCAGCCCCCGGGCGGGAGAGACCCAGTACTTC. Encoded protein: CASSPRAGETQYF.

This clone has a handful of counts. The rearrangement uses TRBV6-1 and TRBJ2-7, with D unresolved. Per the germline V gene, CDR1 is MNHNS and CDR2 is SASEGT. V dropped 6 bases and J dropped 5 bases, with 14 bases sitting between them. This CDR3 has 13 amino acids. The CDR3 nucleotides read TGTGCCAGCAGCTCTCATAGCTACGACGAGCAGTACTTC. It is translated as CASSSHSYDEQYF.

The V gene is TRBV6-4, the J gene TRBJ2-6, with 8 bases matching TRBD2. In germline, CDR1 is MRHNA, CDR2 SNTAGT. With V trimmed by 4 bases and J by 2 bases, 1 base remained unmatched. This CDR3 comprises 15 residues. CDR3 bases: TGTGCCAGCAGTGTTAGCGGGGCTGGGGCCAACGTCCTGACTTTC. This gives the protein CASSVSGAGANVLTF.

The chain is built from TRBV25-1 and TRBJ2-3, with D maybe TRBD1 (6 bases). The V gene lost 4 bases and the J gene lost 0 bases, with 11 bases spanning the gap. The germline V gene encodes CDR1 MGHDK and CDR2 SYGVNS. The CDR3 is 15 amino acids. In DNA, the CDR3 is TGTGCCAGCAGTGCCAGGGGTCCTAGCACAGATACGCAGTATTTT. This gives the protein CASSARGPSTDTQYF.

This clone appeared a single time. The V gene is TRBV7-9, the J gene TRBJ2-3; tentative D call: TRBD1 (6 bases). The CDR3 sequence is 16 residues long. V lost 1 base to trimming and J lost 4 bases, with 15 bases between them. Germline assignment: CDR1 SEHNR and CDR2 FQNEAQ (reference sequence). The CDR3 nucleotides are TGTGCCAGCAGCTTAGGGTGGCAGGGGTTGTCAGATACGCAGTATTTT. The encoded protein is CASSLGWQGLSDTQYF.

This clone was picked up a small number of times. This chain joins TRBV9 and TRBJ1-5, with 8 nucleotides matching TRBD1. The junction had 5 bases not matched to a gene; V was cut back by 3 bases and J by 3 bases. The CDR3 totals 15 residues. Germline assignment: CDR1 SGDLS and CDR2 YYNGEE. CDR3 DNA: TGTGCCAGCAGCGCCGGGACAGGAGACAATCAGCCCCAGCATTTT. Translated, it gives CASSAGTGDNQPQHF.

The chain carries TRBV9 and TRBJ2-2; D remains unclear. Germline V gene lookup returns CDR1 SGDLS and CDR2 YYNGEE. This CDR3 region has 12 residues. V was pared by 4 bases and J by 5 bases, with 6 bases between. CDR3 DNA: TGTGCCAGCAGCCCCCATACCGGGGAGCTGTTTTTT. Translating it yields CASSPHTGELFF.

In DNA, the CDR3 is TGTGCCAGCAGAAAACAGGGTATTCTAGAAGAGACCCAGTACTTC. Translated, it gives CASRKQGILEETQYF. The J gene is TRBJ2-5, the V gene TRBV6-4; D may be TRBD1 (6 bases). From germline, CDR1 is MRHNA and CDR2 SNTAGT. This CDR3 comprises 15 residues. The V and J ends lost 6 bases and 3 bases respectively, with 17 bases between them.

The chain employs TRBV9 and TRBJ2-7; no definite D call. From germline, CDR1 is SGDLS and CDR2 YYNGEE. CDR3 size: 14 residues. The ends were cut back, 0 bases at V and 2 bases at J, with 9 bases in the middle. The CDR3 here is CASSVASLAYEQYF. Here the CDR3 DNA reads TGTGCCAGCAGCGTAGCATCTCTAGCCTACGAGCAGTACTTC.